The 30 T cell receptor beta chains below were found in one sample sequenced in a study of naive and memory T cell subsets. Both TRBC1 and TRBC2 were covered by a beta constant-region primer of two equimolar oligonucleotides. TCRdb analysed the UMI-ligation and nested PCR reads with MiXCR anew, one entry per CDR3 protein. The sample lists some 150,000 distinct CDR3 sequences, about 15% occurring once. The sequenced material came from naive CD4+ T cells from blood. The receptors originated from a human donor in good health.

There are many counts of this clonotype. The V gene is TRBV11-1, the J gene TRBJ2-2; 11 positions agree with TRBD2. Germline V gives CDR1 SGHAT, CDR2 FQDESV (reference sequence). The V segment lost 1 base and the J segment 7 bases; nucleotides outside the gene matches: 5. This CDR3 has 16 residues. The CDR3 here is CASSLVTSGSVGELFF. CDR3 in DNA: TGTGCCAGCAGCTTAGTTACTAGCGGGAGCGTCGGGGAGCTGTTTTTT.

This clonotype has more than one count but fewer than ten. The chain has TRBV20-1 and TRBJ2-3; the match to TRBD2 covers 10 bases. The CDR3 runs to 17 residues. Germline trimming cut 0 bases from V and 5 bases from J; bases unmatched to any gene: 11. In germline, CDR1 is DFQATT, CDR2 SNEGSKA (reference sequence). CDR3 sequence reads: CSARDSRPSGSIDTQYF. Written as DNA, the CDR3 is TGCAGTGCTAGAGACTCACGGCCTAGCGGGAGTATAGATACGCAGTATTTT.

The chain employs TRBV28 and TRBJ2-7; tentatively, D is TRBD2 (5 bases). Germline lookup yields CDR1 MDHEN and CDR2 SYDVKM. CDR3 length equals 13 residues. Trimming stripped 5 bases from V and 2 bases from J, with 10 bases between. The CDR3 reads CASSVGNAYEQYF. The CDR3 DNA sequence: TGTGCCAGCAGTGTCGGGAATGCCTACGAGCAGTACTTC. Variable domain in full (rest from reference TRBV28 and TRBJ2-7): DVKVTQSSRYLVKRTGEKVFLECVQDMDHENMFWYRQDPGLGLRLIYFSYDVKMKEKGDIPEGYSVSREKKERFSLILESASTNQTSMYLCASSVGNAYEQYFGPGTRLTVT.

This rearrangement joins TRBV3-1 to TRBJ1-5; unclear D gene. Germline CDR1 is LGHDT and CDR2 is YNNKEL (reference sequence). Trimming took 2 bases from V and 4 from J, leaving 12 bases between them. The CDR3 runs to 15 residues. DNA of the CDR3: TGTGCCAGCAGCCAATCGGACGGTTCAAATCAGCCCCAGCATTTT. It encodes CASSQSDGSNQPQHF.

This clonotype has a handful of counts. V is TRBV5-1 and J is TRBJ2-3, with D uncertain. Trimming left V 2 bases short and J 2 bases short, with 15 bases between. This CDR3 spans 16 amino acids. Germline V lookup: CDR1 SGHRS, CDR2 YFSETQ. Here the CDR3 reads CASSLTAPGDTDTQYF. The DNA for the CDR3 is TGCGCCAGCAGCTTAACAGCGCCTGGGGACACAGATACGCAGTATTTT.

The genes are TRBV12-3 or TRBV12-4 and TRBJ2-5; no clear D. Trimming left V 3 bases short and J 1 base short, with 15 bases between. This CDR3 is 16 amino acids long. This CDR3 is CASSLGGGVGQETQYF. The CDR3 DNA sequence: TGTGCCAGCAGTTTGGGTGGCGGAGTGGGCCAAGAGACCCAGTACTTC.

V gene TRBV27 combines with J gene TRBJ2-3; D remains unclear. This CDR3 region has 12 residues. Trimming cost V 8 bases and J 9 bases, with 15 bases left between them. Germline V gene lookup returns CDR1 MNHEY and CDR2 SMNVEV (reference sequence). The CDR3 bases are TGTGCCAGCTCAGTTCGTGGCGCCACGCAGTATTTT. Residues: CASSVRGATQYF.

This clonotype was found a few times. The chain carries TRBV20-1 and TRBJ2-5; 14 nucleotides match TRBD2. This CDR3 is built from 17 residues. The V segment lost 0 bases and the J segment 4 bases; nucleotides outside the gene matches: 7. Germline V gene lookup returns CDR1 DFQATT and CDR2 SNEGSKA (reference sequence). The CDR3 is CSARDLTSGRVRETQYF. In DNA, the CDR3 is TGCAGTGCTAGAGATCTGACTAGCGGGAGGGTAAGAGAGACCCAGTACTTC.

This clonotype was seen a handful of times. The V call is TRBV30, the J call TRBJ2-5; 9 bases map to TRBD2. CDR1 and CDR2 from the germline V gene are GTSNPN and SVGIG (reference sequence). The CDR3 length is 14 residues. V dropped 2 bases and J dropped 5; count of bases not matched to a gene: 6. In DNA form, the CDR3 reads TGTGCCTGGAGTCCGGGACTAGCAGGGGAGACCCAGTACTTC. Its protein product is CAWSPGLAGETQYF.

The rearrangement links TRBV9 to TRBJ2-7; 11 nucleotides line up with TRBD2. The CDR3 length is 15 residues. V trimming: 2 bases; J trimming: 3 bases; junction bases outside the gene matches: 4. The germline CDR1 and CDR2 sequences are SGDLS and YYNGEE. CDR3 region: CASSVGLAGVYEQYF. CDR3 coding DNA: TGTGCCAGCAGCGTCGGACTAGCGGGCGTCTACGAGCAGTACTTC.

This clonotype came up a few times. The V call is TRBV10-3, the J call TRBJ1-1; no clear D. Germline V gene data show CDR1 as ENHRY and CDR2 as SYGVKD. Trimming took off 4 bases at V and 0 bases at J, with 6 bases between the two ends. There are 13 residues in the CDR3. The CDR3 loop reads CAISGHLNTEAFF. CDR3 nucleotides: TGTGCCATCAGTGGACACCTGAACACTGAAGCTTTCTTT.

The chain recombines TRBV29-1 with TRBJ2-7; 10 positions agree with TRBD2. The CDR3 is 14 amino acids. From germline, CDR1 is SQVTM and CDR2 ANQGSEA. The V gene end was trimmed by 7 bases and the J gene end by 5 bases; junction bases not matched to a gene: 11. CDR3 sequence (DNA): TGCAGCGGTCGGACTAGCGGCCTTCCCGACGAGCAGTACTTC. It specifies CSGRTSGLPDEQYF.

CDR3 nucleotide sequence: TGTGCCAGTAGCGACAATCTGGGAAACACCATATATTTT. It yields the protein CASSDNLGNTIYF. The rearrangement links TRBV19 to TRBJ1-3; D gene ambiguous. The V end was cut by 6 bases, the J end by 4 bases, with 10 bases between. The germline V gene has CDR1 LNHDA and CDR2 SQIVND (reference sequence). The CDR3 runs to 13 residues.

The chain employs TRBV12-3 or TRBV12-4 and TRBJ2-1; 12 bases line up with TRBD2. The CDR3 totals 18 residues. V shed 3 bases and J 4 bases; nucleotides not matched to a gene: 10. CDR3 in DNA: TGTGCCAGCAGTTTTACTAGCGGGAGGTTACTTTCATACAATGAGCAGTTCTTC. Amino acid sequence: CASSFTSGRLLSYNEQFF.

The sample holds a few counts of this clonotype. The V and J genes are TRBV5-1 and TRBJ2-1, with TRBD1 matching over 9 bases. The germline gives CDR1 SGHRS, CDR2 YFSETQ. V lost 4 bases, J lost 4 bases, and 6 bases stayed unmatched. This CDR3 contains 15 residues. The chain's CDR3 is CASSTTGTGYNEQFF. The CDR3 DNA sequence: TGCGCCAGCAGCACCACCGGGACAGGGTACAATGAGCAGTTCTTC.

V is TRBV12-3 or TRBV12-4 and J is TRBJ2-6; 14 bases agree with TRBD2. Trimming took 5 bases from V and 0 from J; bases not matched to a gene: 6. The CDR3 has 19 residues. CDR3 DNA sequence: TGTGCCAGCAGTCAAGGACTAGCGGGAGGAATCTCTGGGGCCAACGTCCTGACTTTC. It encodes CASSQGLAGGISGANVLTF.

V usage is TRBV5-1 and J usage is TRBJ1-6; D is ambiguous. This CDR3 is 12 amino acids long. Germline CDR1 reads SGHRS; CDR2 reads YFSETQ. V was pared by 4 bases and J by 14 bases, with 13 bases between. The CDR3 is CASSEDTRALHF. CDR3 DNA sequence: TGCGCCAGCAGCGAGGATACACGAGCCCTCCACTTT.

This clonotype was counted only a few times. V gene TRBV7-8 combines with J gene TRBJ2-1; 9 bases align to TRBD1. The CDR3 spans 15 residues. Germline V CDR1 and CDR2: SGHVS, FQNEAQ. J was trimmed by 4 bases and V by 6 bases; bases with no gene match: 7. The CDR3 nucleotides read TGTGCCAGCAGACGACAGGGGGACTGTTACAATGAGCAGTTCTTC. It yields the protein CASRRQGDCYNEQFF.

This clonotype was detected a few times. The chain recombines TRBV13 with TRBJ2-7; D remains ambiguous. The length of the CDR3 is 14 residues. Germline lookup yields CDR1 PRHDT and CDR2 FYEKMQ (reference sequence). The V gene lost 6 bases and the J gene lost 6 bases, with 18 bases spanning the gap. The CDR3 bases are TGTGCCAGCAGATCCAGCTACGAATCACTCGAGCAGTACTTC. It translates to CASRSSYESLEQYF.

Many counts were recorded for this clonotype. The chain joins TRBV4-3 to TRBJ2-3, with D perhaps matching TRBD2 (6 bases). The V gene lost 0 bases and the J gene lost 6 bases, with 28 bases spanning the gap. CDR1 is LGHNA and CDR2 is YSLEER in the germline V gene. The CDR3 contains 20 residues. The CDR3 sequence is CASSQDLLRPGEDPSDTQYF. The CDR3 nucleotides are TGCGCCAGCAGCCAAGATTTACTACGGCCCGGGGAGGACCCCTCCGATACGCAGTATTTT.

The chain recombines TRBV29-1 with TRBJ2-1; TRBD1 might be the D (5 bases). The CDR3 has 10 residues. V was pared by 8 bases and J by 7 bases, with 9 bases between. In germline, CDR1 is SQVTM, CDR2 ANQGSEA. CDR3 nucleotides: TGCAGCCAAGGGGCTAATGAGCAGTTCTTC. Its protein is CSQGANEQFF.

This sequence joins TRBV7-9 and TRBJ1-6, with D hard to call. V was clipped by 5 bases and J by 0 bases, with 11 bases between them. Per germline, CDR1 SEHNR and CDR2 FQNEAQ (reference sequence). This CDR3 has 16 residues. CDR3 protein: CASSREMSSYNSPLHF. CDR3 nucleotides: TGTGCCAGCAGCCGCGAGATGAGCTCCTATAATTCACCCCTCCACTTT.

The chain carries TRBV29-1 and TRBJ2-7; D is uncertain. The ends were cut back, 5 bases at V and 5 bases at J, with 10 bases in the middle. The CDR3 sequence is 11 residues long. Germline V lookup: CDR1 SQVTM, CDR2 ANQGSEA. This CDR3 is CSVRLDHEQYF. DNA for the CDR3: TGCAGCGTTCGTTTAGATCACGAGCAGTACTTC.

The chain has TRBV9 and TRBJ1-2; TRBD1 aligns across 9 bases. V dropped 4 bases and J dropped 8; count of bases not matched to a gene: 3. Germline CDR1 is SGDLS and CDR2 is YYNGEE. The CDR3 spans 12 residues. The CDR3 region is CASSRTGDGYTF. CDR3 coding DNA: TGTGCCAGCAGCCGGACAGGGGACGGCTACACCTTC.

In this sample, this clonotype turned up a few times. V gene TRBV18 combines with J gene TRBJ2-1; 8 nucleotides match TRBD2. V gave up 3 bases and J gave up 4 bases; unmatched junction bases: 8. The CDR3 is 16 residues long. Germline values: CDR1 KGHSH, CDR2 LQKENI. The CDR3 protein is CASSPIGTSVYNEQFF. The CDR3 coding sequence is TGTGCCAGCTCACCGATCGGGACTAGTGTTTACAATGAGCAGTTCTTC.

The chain carries TRBV29-1 and TRBJ2-3, with 9 bases lining up with TRBD2. V lost 4 bases, J lost 2 bases, and 7 bases stayed unmatched. CDR1 SQVTM and CDR2 ANQGSEA come from the germline V gene. The CDR3 consists of 15 residues. The DNA of the CDR3 is TGCAGCGTTGGCGTTAGCGGGAGTGCCACAGATACGCAGTATTTT. Protein: CSVGVSGSATDTQYF.

The chain joins TRBV2 to TRBJ2-7; D may be TRBD1 (6 bases). V lost 8 bases and J 0 bases, leaving 11 bases between the germline ends. The CDR3 runs to 13 residues. The germline V gene encodes CDR1 SNHLY and CDR2 FYNNEI. The CDR3 DNA follows: TGTGCCAGCGTCGGACAGTTCTCCTACGAGCAGTACTTC. It yields the protein CASVGQFSYEQYF.

V and J are TRBV4-1 and TRBJ1-4, with D perhaps TRBD1 (6 bases). This CDR3 region has 16 residues. In germline, CDR1 is MGHRA, CDR2 YSYEKL. V was clipped by 4 bases and J by 3 bases, with 15 bases between them. As DNA, the CDR3 is TGCGCCAGCAGCCGTCTGTCAGGGGTGGCTAATGAAAAACTGTTTTTT. This sequence encodes CASSRLSGVANEKLFF.

This clonotype has more than one count but fewer than ten. This sequence joins TRBV12-5 and TRBJ2-1; D possibly uses TRBD1 or TRBD2 (5 bases each). The CDR3 has 15 amino acids. Trimming pared 3 bases from V and 5 bases from J, leaving 14 bases between. Germline CDR1 reads LGHNT; CDR2 reads FRNRAP. The CDR3 DNA reads TGTGCTAGTGGTTTAGGGACCAGTTTGAACAATGAGCAGTTCTTC. Its translation is CASGLGTSLNNEQFF. Variable domain in full (rest from reference TRBV12-5 and TRBJ2-1): DARVTQTPRHKVTEMGQEVTMRCQPILGHNTVFWYRQTMMQGLELLAYFRNRAPLDDSGMPKDRFSAEMPDATLATLKIQPSEPRDSAVYFCASGLGTSLNNEQFFGPGTRLTVL.

The rearrangement joins TRBV12-3 or TRBV12-4 to TRBJ1-4; D might be TRBD1 (6 bases). This CDR3 region has 16 residues. The V end was cut by 4 bases, the J end by 0 bases, with 12 bases between. The CDR3 loop is CASSSLTGPTNEKLFF. CDR3 nucleotides: TGTGCCAGCAGTTCCCTGACAGGTCCAACTAATGAAAAACTGTTTTTT.